A single sample gave rise to the 23 T cell receptor beta chains below, sequenced in a study of T cells in Graves' hyperthyroidism and ophthalmopathy. Amplification yielded TCR beta CDR3 regions, with RNA transcripts as the source. First-round RT-PCR targeting the TCR CDR3 was performed with the HTBI primer set. Each CDR3 protein gets one entry after TCRdb re-called the multiplex PCR reads with MiXCR. Seen here are approximately 370,000 distinct CDR3 sequences, under 15% observed once, and the top ten hold 32%. Sequenced input: blood. These receptors were taken from a woman aged 25 to 39 with Graves' hyperthyroidism.

The rearrangement uses TRBV20-1 and TRBJ2-1; D is perhaps TRBD2 (5 bases). This CDR3 is built from 10 residues. Trimming removed 1 base from V and 13 bases from J, with 8 bases in between. Per germline, CDR1 DFQATT and CDR2 SNEGSKA (reference sequence). The CDR3 coding sequence is TGCAGTGCTAGAGCGGGAAGTCAGTTCTTC. It yields the protein CSARAGSQFF.

Concerning this clonotype itself: A much larger clonotype is one base distant, so this may be a read error. V is TRBV6-1 and J is TRBJ1-1; D is unclear. Germline V gives CDR1 MNHNS, CDR2 SASEGT. Trimming removed 7 bases at V and 6 bases at J, with 18 bases between. The CDR3 loop spans 14 amino acids. CDR3: CASTLAVADAEAFF. For the CDR3, the DNA is TGTGCCAGCACCTTAGCCGTAGCGGACGCTGAAGCTTTCTTT.

This chain joins TRBV5-1 and TRBJ1-1; D remains ambiguous. This CDR3 has 15 amino acids. V was cut by 1 base and J by 0 bases, with 10 bases left in between. Looked up from germline, CDR1 is SGHRS and CDR2 is YFSETQ. The CDR3 nucleotides read TGCGCCAGCAGCTTGTCCAGAGTCATGAACACTGAAGCTTTCTTT. Translating it yields CASSLSRVMNTEAFF.

This clonotype was observed many times. This sequence joins TRBV29-1 and TRBJ2-2; no firm D call. The CDR3 loop spans 12 amino acids. Germline CDR1 SQVTM, CDR2 ANQGSEA. The V and J ends lost 5 bases and 1 base respectively, with 5 bases between them. CDR3 sequence: CSVQWNTGELFF. The CDR3 bases are TGCAGCGTTCAGTGGAACACCGGGGAGCTGTTTTTT.

Ten or more counts support this clonotype. The rearrangement uses TRBV5-6 and TRBJ2-5; 14 bases align to TRBD2. V trimming: 3 bases; J trimming: 2 bases; junction bases outside the gene matches: 6. The CDR3 consists of 17 residues. Germline CDR1 reads SGHDT; CDR2 reads YYEEEE. The CDR3 here is CASSWGLAGVDQETQYF. CDR3 coding DNA: TGTGCCAGCAGCTGGGGACTAGCGGGAGTCGATCAAGAGACCCAGTACTTC.

This clonotype was recorded many times. The chain has TRBV5-1 and TRBJ1-2, with 8 bases lining up with TRBD1. Germline CDR1 is SGHRS and CDR2 is YFSETQ. There are 15 residues in the CDR3. Unmatched junction bases numbered 3, after V lost 0 bases and J lost 2 bases. CDR3 amino acids: CASSLGSGGNYGYTF. The CDR3 DNA reads TGCGCCAGCAGCTTGGGATCAGGGGGCAACTATGGCTACACCTTC.

This clonotype has at least ten counts. The chain joins TRBV7-9 to TRBJ2-7; a weak D match, TRBD1 (6 bases). Trimming stripped 1 base from V and 7 bases from J, with 17 bases between. The CDR3 runs 15 residues. Germline lookup yields CDR1 SEHNR and CDR2 FQNEAQ (reference sequence). Here the CDR3 DNA reads TGTGCCAGCAGCTTAGGCGGCAGGGGAAAAGATGAGCAGTACTTC. As protein: CASSLGGRGKDEQYF.

This clonotype was seen ten or more times. The chain links TRBV2 to TRBJ2-2, with D possibly matching TRBD2 (5 bases). The CDR3 spans 13 residues. Germline V lookup: CDR1 SNHLY, CDR2 FYNNEI. Trimming removed 4 bases at V and 7 bases at J, with 10 bases between. CDR3: CASSGTRDGELFF. As DNA, the CDR3 is TGTGCCAGCAGTGGAACTAGAGACGGGGAGCTGTTTTTT.

For this clonotype: A much larger clone is a single base away; this may be a read error. The chain couples TRBV3-1 to TRBJ2-7; 13 nucleotides agree with TRBD2. The length of the CDR3 is 16 residues. J gave up 7 bases and V 3 bases, and 9 bases lay outside the gene matches. Per germline, CDR1 LGHDT and CDR2 YNNKEL (reference sequence). The DNA of the CDR3 is TGTGCCAGCAGCCAGGGGGGACTAGCGGGACTGCTTGAGCAGTACTTC. It codes for CASSQGGLAGLLEQYF.

This clonotype was counted at least ten times. This chain uses TRBV20-1 with TRBJ2-4; 7 bases agree with TRBD1. CDR1 is DFQATT, CDR2 SNEGSKA, per germline (reference sequence). CDR3 length equals 16 residues. J was trimmed by 2 bases and V by 3 bases; bases with no gene match: 10. CDR3 in DNA: TGCAGTGCTAGGCTTGGACAGGCCGCGACCAAAAACATTCAGTACTTC. This sequence encodes CSARLGQAATKNIQYF.

This clonotype was seen a handful of times. V usage is TRBV20-1 and J usage is TRBJ2-1; 7 positions agree with TRBD2. This CDR3 contains 17 residues. From germline, CDR1 is DFQATT and CDR2 SNEGSKA (reference sequence). Unmatched junction bases numbered 17, after V lost 3 bases and J lost 6 bases. This CDR3 is CSARDLGGSRMVNEQFF. The CDR3 coding sequence is TGCAGTGCTAGGGATCTCGGCGGGAGCCGAATGGTCAATGAGCAGTTCTTC.

The sample holds many counts of this clonotype. The rearrangement joins TRBV28 to TRBJ2-7, with TRBD1 as a possible D gene (6 bases). CDR1 and CDR2 from the germline V gene are MDHEN and SYDVKM. The CDR3 spans 14 residues. V shed 3 bases and J shed 5 bases, with 14 bases lying between them. The CDR3 nucleotides are TGTGCCAGCAGTTTCCCACAGGGAGTAAACGAGCAGTACTTC. Translated, it gives CASSFPQGVNEQYF.

This sequence joins TRBV19 and TRBJ2-3; 11 positions match TRBD2. Germline lookup yields CDR1 LNHDA and CDR2 SQIVND (reference sequence). V trimming: 4 bases; J trimming: 2 bases; junction bases outside the gene matches: 5. The CDR3 has 16 residues. The CDR3 DNA follows: TGTGCCAGTAGTACGATGACTAGCGGGGTCACAGATACGCAGTATTTT. Its translation: CASSTMTSGVTDTQYF.

Points on this clonotype: The final CDR3 position lacks the conserved phenylalanine or tryptophan, pointing to a likely read error. This chain joins TRBV27 and TRBJ1-2; weak D call: TRBD1 (6 bases). The CDR3 covers 17 residues. Germline-derived CDR1 and CDR2 are MNHEY and SMNVEV (reference sequence). The V end was cut by 0 bases, the J end by 3 bases, with 17 bases between. CDR3 DNA sequence: TGTGCCAGCAGTTTATCGTCCCCGCAGGGGAAGGACTATGGCTACACCCTC. Protein sequence: CASSLSSPQGKDYGYTL.

Only a few counts were recorded for this clonotype. This rearrangement joins TRBV20-1 to TRBJ1-5; D unresolved. The germline V gene encodes CDR1 DFQATT and CDR2 SNEGSKA (reference sequence). The CDR3 contains 15 residues. CDR3 residues: CRPLGLTLGCEPQHF. In DNA form, the CDR3 reads TGCAGGCCTCTGGGGTTAACCTTGGGGTGTGAGCCCCAGCATTTT.

This clonotype came up many times. V is TRBV19 and J is TRBJ2-1; TRBD2 is a possible D gene (6 bases). CDR1 is LNHDA, CDR2 SQIVND, per germline (reference sequence). Trimming shortened V by 0 bases and J by 0 bases, and 15 bases separated the two germline ends. The CDR3 extends over 18 amino acids. In nucleotides, the CDR3 is TGTGCCAGTAGTATAGAAACGGTTAGCGGACACTCCTACAATGAGCAGTTCTTC. Its protein is CASSIETVSGHSYNEQFF.

The sample holds many counts of this clonotype. The V and J genes are TRBV20-1 and TRBJ2-1, with no clear D. This CDR3 region has 13 residues. The V end was cut by 6 bases, the J end by 2 bases, with 11 bases between. Germline values: CDR1 DFQATT, CDR2 SNEGSKA (reference sequence). DNA of the CDR3: TGCAGTGCCAGGACGCCCGCCTACAATGAGCAGTTCTTC. It specifies CSARTPAYNEQFF.

This clonotype has at least ten counts. The chain joins TRBV28 to TRBJ1-2, with D hard to call. This CDR3 comprises 13 residues. Looked up from germline, CDR1 is MDHEN and CDR2 is SYDVKM. The V end lost 11 bases, the J end lost 4 bases, and 17 bases lay between the germline ends. The CDR3 spells CAGITPAGYGYTF. The CDR3 region has the DNA TGTGCCGGTATCACCCCCGCGGGCTATGGCTACACCTTC.

This clonotype appeared many times. The rearrangement links TRBV11-2 to TRBJ1-2; tentative D call: TRBD1 (5 bases). The germline V gene has CDR1 SGHAT and CDR2 FQNNGV. CDR3 length: 16 residues. Deletions cut 1 base from V and 8 bases from J, with 20 bases between. The CDR3 DNA is TGTGCCAGCAGCTTAGTCAGGGTAGCGCCCTCAGGGGGCTACACCTTC. Its translation is CASSLVRVAPSGGYTF.

This chain links TRBV5-1 with TRBJ2-1; 9 nucleotides match TRBD1. This CDR3 region has 16 residues. V trimming: 4 bases; J trimming: 4 bases; junction bases outside the gene matches: 9. From germline, CDR1 is SGHRS and CDR2 YFSETQ. As DNA, the CDR3 is TGCGCCAGCAGCATGACAGGGGGAACTCTTTACAATGAGCAGTTCTTC. Residues: CASSMTGGTLYNEQFF.

The V call is TRBV5-1, the J call TRBJ2-7; perhaps TRBD1 as D (6 bases). This CDR3 spans 19 amino acids. CDR1 and CDR2 (germline): SGHRS, YFSETQ. Trimming stripped 5 bases from V and 1 base from J, with 28 bases between. The CDR3 region has the DNA TGCGCCAGCAGACCCGACATGGGGGCCAAAGGCCCCAGATCCTACGAGCAGTACTTC. Its translation is CASRPDMGAKGPRSYEQYF. Drawing the rest from reference TRBV5-1 and TRBJ2-7, the complete variable domain is KAGVTQTPRYLIKTRGQQVTLSCSPISGHRSVSWYQQTPGQGLQFLFEYFSETQRNKGNFPGRFSGRQFSNSRSEMNVSTLELGDSALYLCASRPDMGAKGPRSYEQYFGPGTRLTVT.

This chain connects TRBV7-2 to TRBJ2-1; D is possibly TRBD1 or TRBD2 (5 bases each). Looked up from germline, CDR1 is SGHTA and CDR2 is FQGNSA. The CDR3 runs 15 residues. Trimming removed 5 bases at V and 2 bases at J, with 13 bases between. CDR3 amino acids: CASSVSLGAYNEQFF. The CDR3 coding sequence is TGTGCCAGCAGCGTGTCGCTGGGGGCCTACAATGAGCAGTTCTTC.

This chain uses TRBV12-3 or TRBV12-4 with TRBJ2-7; D may be TRBD1 or TRBD2 (5 bases each). This CDR3 has 16 amino acids. V was shortened by 5 bases and J by 0 bases, with 17 bases between the two germline ends. The CDR3 DNA is TGTGCCAGCAGTCCGGGTGGGAAGGGACCCTCCTACGAGCAGTACTTC. Its translation: CASSPGGKGPSYEQYF.